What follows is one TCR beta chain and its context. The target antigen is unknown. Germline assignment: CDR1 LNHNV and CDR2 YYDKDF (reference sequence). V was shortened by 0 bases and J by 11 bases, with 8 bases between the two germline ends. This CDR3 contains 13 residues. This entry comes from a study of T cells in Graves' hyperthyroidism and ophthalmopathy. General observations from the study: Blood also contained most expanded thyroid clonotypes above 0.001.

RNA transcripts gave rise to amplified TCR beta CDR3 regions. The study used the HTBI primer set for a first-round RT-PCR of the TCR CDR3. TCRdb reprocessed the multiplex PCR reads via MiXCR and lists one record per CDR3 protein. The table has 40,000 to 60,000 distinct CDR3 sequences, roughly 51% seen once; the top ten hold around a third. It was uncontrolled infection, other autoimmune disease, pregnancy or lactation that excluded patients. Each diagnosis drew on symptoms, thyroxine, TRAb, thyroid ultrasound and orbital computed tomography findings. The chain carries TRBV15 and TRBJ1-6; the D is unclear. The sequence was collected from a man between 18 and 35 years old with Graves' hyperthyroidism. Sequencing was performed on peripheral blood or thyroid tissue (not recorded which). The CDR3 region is CATSRDVGAPLHF. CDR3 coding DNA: TGTGCCACCAGCAGAGACGTCGGCGCACCCCTCCACTTT.